This T cell receptor beta chain was obtained from a study of blood T cell repertoires in COVID-19. This CDR3 comprises 10 residues. Trimming removed 3 bases at V and 9 bases at J, with 3 bases between. The germline V gene encodes CDR1 MNHNS and CDR2 SASEGT. The data were produced by immunoSEQ multiplex PCR, yet TCRdb's version contains in-frame clones alone and is incomplete. The data contain 180,000 or so clones, 85% to 90% of them singletons. This sequence originates from a man younger than 35 with acute or convalescent COVID-19. Sequenced input: peripheral blood. V usage is TRBV6-1 and J usage is TRBJ2-1; D remains ambiguous. CDR3 amino acids: CASSESEQFF. The CDR3 DNA sequence: TGTGCCAGCAGTGAGAGTGAGCAGTTCTTC.